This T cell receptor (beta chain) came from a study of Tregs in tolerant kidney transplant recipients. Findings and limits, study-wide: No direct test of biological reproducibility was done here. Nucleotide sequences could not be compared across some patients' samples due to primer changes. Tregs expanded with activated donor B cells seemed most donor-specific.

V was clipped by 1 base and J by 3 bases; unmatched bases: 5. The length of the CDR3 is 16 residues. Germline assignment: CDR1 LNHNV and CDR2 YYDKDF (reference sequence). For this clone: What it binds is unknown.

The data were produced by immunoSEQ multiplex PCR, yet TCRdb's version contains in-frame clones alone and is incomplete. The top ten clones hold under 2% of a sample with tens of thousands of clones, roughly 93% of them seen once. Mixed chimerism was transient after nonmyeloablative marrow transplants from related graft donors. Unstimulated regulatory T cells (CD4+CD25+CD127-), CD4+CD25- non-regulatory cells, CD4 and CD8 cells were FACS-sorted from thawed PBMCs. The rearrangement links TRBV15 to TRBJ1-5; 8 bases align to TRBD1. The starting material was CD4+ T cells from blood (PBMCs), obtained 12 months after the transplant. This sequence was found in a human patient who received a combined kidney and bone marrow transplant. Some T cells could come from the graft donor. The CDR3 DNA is TGTGCCACCAGCAGAGGTAGGACAGGGATCAATCAGCCCCAGCATTTT. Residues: CATSRGRTGINQPQHF.